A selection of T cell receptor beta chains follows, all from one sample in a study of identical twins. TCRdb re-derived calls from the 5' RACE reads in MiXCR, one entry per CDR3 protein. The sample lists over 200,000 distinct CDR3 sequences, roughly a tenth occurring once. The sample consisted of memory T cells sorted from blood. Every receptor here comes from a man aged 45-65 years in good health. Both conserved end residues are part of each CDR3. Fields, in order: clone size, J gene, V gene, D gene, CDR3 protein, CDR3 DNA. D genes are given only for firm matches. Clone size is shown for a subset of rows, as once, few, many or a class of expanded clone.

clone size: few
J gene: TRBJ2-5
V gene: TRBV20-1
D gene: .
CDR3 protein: CSARDHSLYQETQYF
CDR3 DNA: TGCAGTGCTAGAGATCACAGCCTGTACCAAGAGACCCAGTACTTC

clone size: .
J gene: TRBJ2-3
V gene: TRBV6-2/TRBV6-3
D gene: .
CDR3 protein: CASSWGAGLTDTQYF
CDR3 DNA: TGTGCCAGCAGTTGGGGTGCGGGCCTCACAGATACGCAGTATTTT

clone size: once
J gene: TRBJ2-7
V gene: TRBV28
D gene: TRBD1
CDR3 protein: CASSPLGTALFEQYF
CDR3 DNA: TGTGCCAGCAGCCCTTTAGGGACAGCGCTTTTCGAGCAGTACTTC

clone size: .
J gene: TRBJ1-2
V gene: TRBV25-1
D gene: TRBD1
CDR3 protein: CASSLTGNGYTF
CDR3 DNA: TGTGCCAGCAGCCTGACAGGGAATGGCTACACCTTC

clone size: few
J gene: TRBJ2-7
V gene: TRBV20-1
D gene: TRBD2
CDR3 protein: CSARKRGLAGGLKLISYEQYF
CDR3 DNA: TGCAGTGCTAGGAAAAGAGGACTAGCGGGGGGGTTAAAACTGATATCCTACGAGCAGTACTTC

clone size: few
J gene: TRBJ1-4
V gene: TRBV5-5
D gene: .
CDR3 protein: CASSFKGGFGEKLFF
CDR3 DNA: TGTGCCAGCAGCTTCAAAGGGGGATTCGGTGAAAAACTGTTTTTT

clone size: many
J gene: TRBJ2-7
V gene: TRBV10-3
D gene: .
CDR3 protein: CAISPLGTLDYEQYF
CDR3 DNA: TGTGCCATCAGCCCATTAGGGACACTGGACTACGAGCAGTACTTC

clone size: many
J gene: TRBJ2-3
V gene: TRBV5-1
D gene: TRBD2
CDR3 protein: CASSLWGSGGSTDTQYF
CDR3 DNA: TGCGCCAGCAGCTTGTGGGGTAGCGGGGGCTCCACAGATACGCAGTATTTT

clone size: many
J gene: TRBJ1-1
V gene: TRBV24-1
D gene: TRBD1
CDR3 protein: CATSNGQGNTEAFF
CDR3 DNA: TGTGCCACCAGTAATGGACAGGGGAACACTGAAGCTTTCTTT

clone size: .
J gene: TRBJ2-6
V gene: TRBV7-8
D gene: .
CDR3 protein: CASNPHSETLVSGANVLTF
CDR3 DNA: TGTGCCAGCAACCCCCACTCGGAGACGTTGGTTTCTGGGGCCAACGTCCTGACTTTC

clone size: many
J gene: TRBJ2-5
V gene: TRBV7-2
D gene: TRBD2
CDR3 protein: CASSLTSGGAFETQYF
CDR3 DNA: TGTGCCAGCAGCTTAACTAGCGGGGGGGCCTTTGAGACCCAGTACTTC

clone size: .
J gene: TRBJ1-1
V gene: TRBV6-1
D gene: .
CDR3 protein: CASSQSGTEAFF
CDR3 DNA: TGTGCCAGCAGCCAGAGTGGAACTGAAGCTTTCTTT

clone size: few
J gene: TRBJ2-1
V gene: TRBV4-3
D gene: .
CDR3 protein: CASSQELGGFTHNEQFF
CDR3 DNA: TGCGCCAGCAGCCAAGAACTTGGAGGGTTTACTCACAATGAGCAGTTCTTC

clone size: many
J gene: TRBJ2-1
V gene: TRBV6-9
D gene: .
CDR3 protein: CACWGIRVNEQFF
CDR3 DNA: TGTGCCTGCTGGGGGATTCGAGTCAATGAGCAGTTCTTC

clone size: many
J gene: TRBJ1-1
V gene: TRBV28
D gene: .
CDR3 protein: CASSPSWRTEAFF
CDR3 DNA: TGTGCCAGCAGCCCCTCGTGGCGCACTGAAGCTTTCTTT

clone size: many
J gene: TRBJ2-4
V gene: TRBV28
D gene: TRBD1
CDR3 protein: CASSHRGRQNIQYF
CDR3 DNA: TGTGCCAGCAGTCACAGGGGGCGCCAAAACATTCAGTACTTC

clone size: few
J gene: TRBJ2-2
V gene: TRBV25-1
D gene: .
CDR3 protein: CASSEAGSAGELFF
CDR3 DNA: TGTGCCAGCAGTGAAGCTGGGAGCGCCGGGGAGCTGTTTTTT

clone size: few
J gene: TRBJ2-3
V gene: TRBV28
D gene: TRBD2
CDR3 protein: CASREIAGGTLGQYF
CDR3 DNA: TGTGCCAGCAGGGAGATAGCGGGAGGTACTCTCGGGCAGTATTTT

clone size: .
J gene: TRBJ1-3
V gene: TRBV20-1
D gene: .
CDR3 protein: CSARDPTGGNTIYF
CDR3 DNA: TGCAGTGCTAGAGATCCCACAGGGGGAAACACCATATATTTT

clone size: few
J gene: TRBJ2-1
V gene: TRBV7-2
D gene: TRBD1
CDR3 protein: CASRLASGQGSKGNEQFF
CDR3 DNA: TGTGCCAGCAGGCTAGCGAGCGGACAGGGGAGTAAGGGCAATGAGCAGTTCTTC

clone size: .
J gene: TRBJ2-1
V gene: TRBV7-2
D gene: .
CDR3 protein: CASSLYGAYNEQFF
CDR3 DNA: TGTGCCAGCAGCTTGTATGGAGCCTACAATGAGCAGTTCTTC

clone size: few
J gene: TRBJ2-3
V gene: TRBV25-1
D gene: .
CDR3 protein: CASSETANTQYF
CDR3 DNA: TGTGCCAGCAGTGAGACAGCGAATACGCAGTATTTT

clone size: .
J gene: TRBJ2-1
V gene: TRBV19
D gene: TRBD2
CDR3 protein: CASSILRPGGYNEQFF
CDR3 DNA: TGTGCCAGTAGTATACTTCGGCCGGGGGGCTACAATGAGCAGTTCTTC

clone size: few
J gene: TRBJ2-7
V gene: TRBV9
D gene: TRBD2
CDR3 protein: CASSASAGVLDEQYF
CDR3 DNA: TGTGCCAGCAGCGCGTCAGCGGGGGTCCTAGACGAGCAGTACTTC

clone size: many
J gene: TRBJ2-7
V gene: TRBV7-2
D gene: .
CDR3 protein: CASSLSSFGSGTRGYEQYF
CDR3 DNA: TGTGCCAGCAGCTTATCGTCCTTCGGGTCCGGGACAAGGGGCTACGAGCAGTACTTC

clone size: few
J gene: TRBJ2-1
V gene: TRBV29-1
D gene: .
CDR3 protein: CSVKGGFAKRGNEQFF
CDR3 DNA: TGCAGCGTCAAAGGGGGGTTTGCAAAACGGGGGAATGAGCAGTTCTTC

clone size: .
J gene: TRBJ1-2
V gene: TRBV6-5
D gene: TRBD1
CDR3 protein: CASSYSGTGKHYGYTF
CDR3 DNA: TGTGCCAGCAGTTACAGTGGGACAGGGAAGCACTATGGCTACACCTTC

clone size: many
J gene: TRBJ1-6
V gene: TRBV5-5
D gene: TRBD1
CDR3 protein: CASSLETGFNSPLHF
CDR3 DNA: TGTGCCAGCAGCTTGGAGACAGGGTTTAATTCACCCCTCCACTTT

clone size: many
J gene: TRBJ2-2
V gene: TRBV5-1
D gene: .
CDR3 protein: CASSRPGASAGELFF
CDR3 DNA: TGCGCCAGCAGCCGTCCAGGGGCTTCGGCCGGGGAGCTGTTTTTT

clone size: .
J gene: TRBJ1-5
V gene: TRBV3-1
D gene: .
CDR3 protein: CASSQGPARLNQPQHF
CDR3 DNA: TGTGCCAGCAGCCAAGGGCCGGCTCGGTTAAATCAGCCCCAGCATTTT

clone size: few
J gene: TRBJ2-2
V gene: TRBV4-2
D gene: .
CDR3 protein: CASSQMQGGELFF
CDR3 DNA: TGTGCCAGCAGCCAAATGCAGGGCGGGGAGCTGTTTTTT

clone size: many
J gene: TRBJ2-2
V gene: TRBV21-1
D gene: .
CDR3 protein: CATKEIAGPKGVTGELFF
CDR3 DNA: TGTGCCACCAAAGAGATAGCGGGACCAAAGGGGGTCACCGGGGAGCTGTTTTTT

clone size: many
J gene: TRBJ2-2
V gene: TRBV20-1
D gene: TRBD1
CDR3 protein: CSARGEGTGDSGELFF
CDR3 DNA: TGCAGTGCTAGAGGGGAGGGGACAGGGGATTCCGGGGAGCTGTTTTTT

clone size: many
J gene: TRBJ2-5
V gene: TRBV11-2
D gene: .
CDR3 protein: CASSRTGAHGETQYF
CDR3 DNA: TGTGCCAGCAGCCGAACCGGAGCACACGGGGAGACCCAGTACTTC

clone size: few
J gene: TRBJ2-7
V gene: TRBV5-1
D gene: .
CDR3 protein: CASSLGDFYEQYF
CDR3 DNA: TGCGCCAGCAGCTTAGGGGACTTCTACGAGCAGTACTTC

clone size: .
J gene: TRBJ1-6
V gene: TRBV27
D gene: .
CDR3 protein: CASSFGNRNSPLHF
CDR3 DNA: TGTGCCAGCAGTTTCGGTAACCGTAATTCACCCCTCCACTTT

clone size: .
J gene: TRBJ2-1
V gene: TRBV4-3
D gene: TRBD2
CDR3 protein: CASSQSSGGAYNEQFF
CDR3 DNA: TGCGCCAGCAGCCAATCTAGCGGGGGGGCATACAATGAGCAGTTCTTC

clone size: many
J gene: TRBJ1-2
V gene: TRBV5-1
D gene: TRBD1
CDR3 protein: CASSPSTGQANYGYTF
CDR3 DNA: TGCGCCAGCAGCCCTTCGACAGGGCAAGCTAACTATGGCTACACCTTC

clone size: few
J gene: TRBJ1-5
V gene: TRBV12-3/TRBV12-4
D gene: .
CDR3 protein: CASSLIGQPQHF
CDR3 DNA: TGTGCCAGCAGTTTAATAGGTCAGCCCCAGCATTTT

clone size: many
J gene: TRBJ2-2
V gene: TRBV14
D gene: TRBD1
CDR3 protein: CASSQLRQGVGTGELFF
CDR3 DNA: TGTGCCAGCAGCCAACTTCGCCAGGGGGTTGGCACCGGGGAGCTGTTTTTT

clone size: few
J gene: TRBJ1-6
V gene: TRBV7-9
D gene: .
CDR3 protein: CASSLAGDYSPLHF
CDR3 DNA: TGTGCCAGCAGCTTAGCGGGGGATTATTCACCCCTCCACTTT

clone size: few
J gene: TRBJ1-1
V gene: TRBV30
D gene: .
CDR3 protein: CAWRYRGVRNTEAFF
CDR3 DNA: TGTGCCTGGAGGTATAGGGGAGTTAGGAACACTGAAGCTTTCTTT

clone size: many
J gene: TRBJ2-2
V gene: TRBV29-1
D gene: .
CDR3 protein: CSVIGPNTGELFF
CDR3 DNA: TGCAGCGTGATAGGACCAAACACCGGGGAGCTGTTTTTT

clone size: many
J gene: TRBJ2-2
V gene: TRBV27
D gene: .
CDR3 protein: CASSLSRFRGEPTGELFF
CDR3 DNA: TGTGCCAGCAGTTTATCGAGGTTCCGGGGAGAACCCACCGGGGAGCTGTTTTTT